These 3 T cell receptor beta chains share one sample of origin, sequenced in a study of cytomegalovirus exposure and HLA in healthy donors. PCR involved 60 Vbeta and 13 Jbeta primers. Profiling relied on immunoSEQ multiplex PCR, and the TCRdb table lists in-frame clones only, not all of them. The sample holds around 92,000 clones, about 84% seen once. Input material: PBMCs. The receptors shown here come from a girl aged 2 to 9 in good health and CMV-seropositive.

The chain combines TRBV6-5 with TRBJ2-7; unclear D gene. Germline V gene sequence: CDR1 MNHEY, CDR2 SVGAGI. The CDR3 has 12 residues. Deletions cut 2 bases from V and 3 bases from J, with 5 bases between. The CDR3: CASSYRGYEQYF. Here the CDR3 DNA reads TGTGCCAGCAGTTACAGAGGCTACGAGCAGTACTTC.

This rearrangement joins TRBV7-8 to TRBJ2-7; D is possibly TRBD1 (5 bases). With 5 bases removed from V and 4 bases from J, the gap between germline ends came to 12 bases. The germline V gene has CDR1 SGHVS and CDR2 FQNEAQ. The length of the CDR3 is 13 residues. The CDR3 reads CASSKTEEYEQYF. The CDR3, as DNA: TGTGCCAGCAGCAAGACAGAAGAGTACGAGCAGTACTTC.

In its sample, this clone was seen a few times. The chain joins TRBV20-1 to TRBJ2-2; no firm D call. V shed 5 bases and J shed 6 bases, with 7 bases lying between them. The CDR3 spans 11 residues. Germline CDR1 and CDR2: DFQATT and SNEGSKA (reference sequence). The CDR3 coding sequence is TGCAGTGCTCCCAGATCCGGGGAGCTGTTTTTT. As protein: CSAPRSGELFF.